This T cell receptor beta chain derives from a study of T cells in tuberculosis (dated by TCRdb to 2016 to 2018). About the study as a whole: The study combined CD1B tetramers and high-throughput TCR immunosequencing to characterize T cells specific for the mycobacterial lipid antigen glucose monomycolate (GMM). In a South African clinical cohort, IGRA-negative adolescents, IGRA-positive adolescents with latent tuberculosis and adults with active tuberculosis were compared, with nine to eleven people in each group. PBMC from active tuberculosis patients were archived either before standard anti-tuberculosis treatment began or within 7 days of its start. Beyond this particular receptor, the publication reports: With the diverse GMM-specific repertoire as input, a classifier achieved roughly 89% accuracy (AUROC roughly 0.88), whereas GEM motif frequencies as input gave 55% to 75% accuracy. Shorter CDR3-alpha lengths in active tuberculosis patients partly drove the smaller NN-distances, and the TCR-beta difference was not statistically significant. Clinical samples were selected based on which cryopreserved specimens were available, and the active tuberculosis cases were adults whereas the controls were adolescents. Compared with IGRA-negative controls, TCR-alpha repertoires from active tuberculosis had smaller mean NN-distances to GMM-specific TCRs, which suggests clonal expansion of these TCRs.

The count of this clone is one. Its antigen target is currently unknown. The record has no base qualities; no much larger clone is one base away. The CDR3, cysteine through phenylalanine, is 13 amino acids long. The read is trimmed to its CDR3 DNA, 39 bases read in frame from base 1. Trimming takes 4 bases off V and 3 bases off J; junction bases not matched to a gene: 3. The germline V gene gives CDR1 as MDHEN and CDR2 as SYDVKM. This specimen's time point label, interpreted: new active TB diagnosis, blood taken before or within 7 days of starting treatment. The patients with active tuberculosis were newly diagnosed, HIV-seronegative South African adults aged 18 years or older. Confirmation of active tuberculosis was obtained by positive sputum smear microscopy and/or positive M. tuberculosis culture. Immunosequencing of unsorted cryopreserved PBMC covered, on average, roughly 93,000 T cells per clinical donor.

The immunoSEQ multiplex PCR assay was used to generate TCR libraries, with TCR-beta and/or TCR-alpha/delta assays applied to each sample. The Illumina high-throughput platform was used to sequence the amplified TCR libraries. The authors processed their data as follows. Clustering and dimensionality reduction relied on pairwise TCRdist distances among GMM-specific receptors from T cells that were either sorted ex vivo or expanded in vitro. Each clinical repertoire was assigned a mean NN-distance score, defined as the average TCRdist to the nearest 10% of tetramer-positive reference sequences. GEM TCR motif frequency was calculated as the fraction of unique TCRs that matched known GEM sequences in V/J usage and CDR3 length. Active tuberculosis was classified by linear discriminant analysis with leave-one-out cross-validation, implemented in scikit-learn. Held by TCRdb, this immuneACCESS table contains in-frame sequences only and omits some clones. Under half of the omission traces to an unresolved V gene where checked; the cause of the rest is unknown. V and J calls and clone size are as listed in that table; D and trimming were resolved from the DNA. This sample gives about 33,000 clones in total; 92% of them show up just once. Around 7% of the sample rests with the top ten.

This sample comprised PBMCs, obtained at tuberculosis diagnosis. The receptor's source is an adult with tuberculosis. Some clones in this sample may be carry-over from other donors' samples. The chain is made from TRBV28 and TRBJ2-7; 7 nucleotides in the junction match TRBD1. The CDR3 corresponds to CASSSGGLYEQYF. Here is the DNA: TGTGCCAGCAGTTCAGGGGGTCTCTACGAGCAGTACTTC.